This record looks at one TCR beta chain sequence and its context. Under the authors' procedure: The assay estimated nucleated cells by amplifying reference gene primers. Clones were read by immunoSEQ multiplex PCR, and TCRdb kept only the in-frame ones, dropping some. The V and J calls and the clone size are those of that table, but D and trimming were determined from the DNA. The sample includes 250,000 to 300,000 clones, under 90% of them seen just once. The data stem from a study of blood T cell repertoires in COVID-19. Trimming cost V 0 bases and J 9 bases, with 12 bases left between them. Per the germline V gene, CDR1 is SGHAT and CDR2 is FQNNGV. This CDR3 region has 13 residues.

The chain couples TRBV11-2 to TRBJ2-7; D call uncertain. Material: peripheral blood. The sequence derives from a man in his fifties or sixties with acute or convalescent COVID-19. For the CDR3, the DNA is TGTGCCAGCAGCTTAGACAGCCTCCTAGGGCAGTACTTC. Translating gives CASSLDSLLGQYF. The full variable domain, in which reference TRBV11-2 and TRBJ2-7 provide the parts outside the CDR3, is EAGVAQSPRYKIIEKRQSVAFWCNPISGHATLYWYQQILGQGPKLLIQFQNNGVVDDSQLPKDRFSAERLKGVDSTLKIQPAKLEDSAVYLCASSLDSLLGQYFGPGTRLTVT.